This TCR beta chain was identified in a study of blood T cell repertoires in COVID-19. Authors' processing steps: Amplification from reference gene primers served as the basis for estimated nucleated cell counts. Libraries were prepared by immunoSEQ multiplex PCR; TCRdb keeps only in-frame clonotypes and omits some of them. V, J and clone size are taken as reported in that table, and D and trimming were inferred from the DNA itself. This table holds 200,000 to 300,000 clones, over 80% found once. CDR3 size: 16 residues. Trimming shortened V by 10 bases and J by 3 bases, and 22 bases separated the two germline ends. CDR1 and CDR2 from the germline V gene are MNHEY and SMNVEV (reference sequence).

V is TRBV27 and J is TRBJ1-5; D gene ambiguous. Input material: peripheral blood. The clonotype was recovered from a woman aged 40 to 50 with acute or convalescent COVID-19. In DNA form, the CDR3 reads TGTGCCACCCAAAAACGGGGTAGAGGTGACAATCAGCCCCAGCATTTT. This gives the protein CATQKRGRGDNQPQHF.